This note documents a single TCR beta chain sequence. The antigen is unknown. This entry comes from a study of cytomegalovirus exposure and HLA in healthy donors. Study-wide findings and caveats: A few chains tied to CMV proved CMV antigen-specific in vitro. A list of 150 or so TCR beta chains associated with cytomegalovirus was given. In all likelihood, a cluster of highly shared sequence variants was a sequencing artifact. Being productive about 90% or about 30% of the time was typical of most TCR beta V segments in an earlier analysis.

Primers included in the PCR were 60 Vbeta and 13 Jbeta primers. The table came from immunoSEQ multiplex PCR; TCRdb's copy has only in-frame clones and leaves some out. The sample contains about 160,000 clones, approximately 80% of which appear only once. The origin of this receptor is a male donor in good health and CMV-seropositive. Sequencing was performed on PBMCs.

Here the CDR3 reads CASWSDRAPGGSTRLGELFF. Written as DNA, the CDR3 is TGTGCCAGCTGGAGCGACAGGGCCCCAGGGGGGAGTACGAGGTTGGGGGAGCTGTTTTTT. This chain joins TRBV28 and TRBJ2-2; maybe TRBD1 (7 bases). This CDR3 region has 20 residues. Germline V gene data show CDR1 as MDHEN and CDR2 as SYDVKM. V lost 8 bases to trimming and J lost 8 bases, with 36 bases between them.